This TCR beta chain comes out of a study of blood T cell repertoires in COVID-19. Overall study: COVID-19 samples, acute and convalescent, were from the United States, Italy and Spain. PBMCs, B-cell-depleted T cells, or T cells provided the cDNA or gDNA that made up the material.

Per the authors' pipeline: Reference gene primer amplification yielded estimated nucleated cell counts. Some clones are missing from TCRdb's copy, which holds only in-frame ones; the method was immunoSEQ multiplex PCR. V and J calls and clone size are those listed in that table; D and trimming were worked out from the DNA. The data contain 40,000 or so clones, 86% of them singletons. V lost 1 base and J lost 6, with 13 bases in between. CDR3 length: 15 amino acids. Germline V gene sequence: CDR1 LGHDT, CDR2 YNNKEL (reference sequence). The sequence was collected from a man in his 60s with active COVID-19. The sample was peripheral blood. V gene TRBV3-1 (or the pseudogene TRBV3-2) combines with J gene TRBJ2-1; possibly TRBD2 for D (6 bases). For the CDR3, the DNA is TGTGCCAGCAGCCAAGGATTGCAGCGGGTCAATGAGCAGTTCTTC. This codes for CASSQGLQRVNEQFF.